This TCR beta chain was recorded in a study of T cell changes during pregnancy in multiple sclerosis. Libraries were prepared by immunoSEQ multiplex PCR; TCRdb keeps only in-frame clonotypes and omits some of them. The repertoire includes roughly 100,000 clones, approximately 90% of them detected once, and around 0.84% sits in the top ten. Germline assignment: CDR1 MNHEY and CDR2 SMNVEV (reference sequence). The J segment lost 4 bases and the V segment lost 2 bases, leaving 7 bases of the junction unmatched. This CDR3 spans 16 amino acids. The sequence was obtained from a female donor with multiple sclerosis, enrolled in a pregnancy study. V is TRBV27 and J is TRBJ2-5; 10 bases map to TRBD2. This material consisted of peripheral blood, taken after pregnancy. CDR3 sequence reads: CASSLRPASGRETQYF. In DNA, the CDR3 is TGTGCCAGCAGTTTAAGGCCCGCTAGCGGGAGAGAGACCCAGTACTTC.